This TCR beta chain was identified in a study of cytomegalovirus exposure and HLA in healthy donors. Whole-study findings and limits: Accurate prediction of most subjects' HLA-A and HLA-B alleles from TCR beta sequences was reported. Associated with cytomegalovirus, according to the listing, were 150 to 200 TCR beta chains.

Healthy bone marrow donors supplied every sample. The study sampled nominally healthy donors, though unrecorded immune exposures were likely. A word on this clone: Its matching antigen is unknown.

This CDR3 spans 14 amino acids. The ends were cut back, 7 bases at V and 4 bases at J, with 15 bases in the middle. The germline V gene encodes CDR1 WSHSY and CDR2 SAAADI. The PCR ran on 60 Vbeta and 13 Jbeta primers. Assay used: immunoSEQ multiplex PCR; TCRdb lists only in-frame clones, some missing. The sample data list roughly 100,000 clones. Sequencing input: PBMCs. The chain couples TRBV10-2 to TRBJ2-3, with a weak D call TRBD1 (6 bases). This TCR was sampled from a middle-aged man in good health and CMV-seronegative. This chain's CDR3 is CASNPAGVADTQYF. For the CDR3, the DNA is TGCGCCAGCAATCCGGCAGGGGTGGCAGATACGCAGTATTTT.